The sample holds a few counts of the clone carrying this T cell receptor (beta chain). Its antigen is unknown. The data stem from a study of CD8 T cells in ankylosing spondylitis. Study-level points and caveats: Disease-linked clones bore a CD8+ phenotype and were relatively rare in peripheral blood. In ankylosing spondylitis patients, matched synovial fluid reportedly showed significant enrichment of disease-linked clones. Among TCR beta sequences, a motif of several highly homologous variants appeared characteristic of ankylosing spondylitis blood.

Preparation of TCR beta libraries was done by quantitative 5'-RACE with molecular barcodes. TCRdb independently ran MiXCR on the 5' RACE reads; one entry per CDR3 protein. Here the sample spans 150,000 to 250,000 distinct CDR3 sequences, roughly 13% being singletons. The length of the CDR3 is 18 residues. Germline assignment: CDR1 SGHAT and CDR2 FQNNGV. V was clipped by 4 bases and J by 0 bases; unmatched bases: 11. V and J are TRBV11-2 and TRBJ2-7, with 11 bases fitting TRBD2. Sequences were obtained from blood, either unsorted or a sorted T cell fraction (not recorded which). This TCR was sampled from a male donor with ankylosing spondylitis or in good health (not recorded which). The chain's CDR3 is CASSSGLAATMSSYEQYF. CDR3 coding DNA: TGTGCCAGCAGCTCGGGACTAGCGGCAACTATGAGCTCCTACGAGCAGTACTTC.